One sample yielded the 3 T cell receptor beta chains listed below, sequenced in a study of T cell clones after liver transplantation. Method: immunoSEQ multiplex PCR; TCRdb's copy keeps in-frame clones and lacks some. The sample consists of just over 60,000 clones, about 64% of them appearing once. The sequencing used CD4+ T cells from blood, collected before liver transplant. The receptors were gathered from a human donor who received a liver transplant.

In regard to this clone: Other DNA sequences in this specimen translate into the identical CDR3. The gene calls are TRBV28 and TRBJ2-7; D not resolved. The ends were cut back, 4 bases at V and 4 bases at J, with 5 bases in the middle. From germline, CDR1 is MDHEN and CDR2 SYDVKM. There are 11 residues in the CDR3. CDR3 coding DNA: TGTGCCAGCAGTTCCCTGTACGAGCAGTACTTC. Its protein is CASSSLYEQYF.

The chain employs TRBV5-4 and TRBJ2-7; 8 bases match TRBD1. V lost 0 bases and J lost 1; bases outside the gene matches: 3. CDR3 length equals 15 residues. Germline V gene sequence: CDR1 SGHNT, CDR2 YYREEE (reference sequence). The CDR3 protein is CASSLDGQGSYEQYF. CDR3 DNA sequence: TGTGCCAGCAGCTTGGACGGACAGGGTTCCTACGAGCAGTACTTC.

This clone was counted once. V gene TRBV6-6 combines with J gene TRBJ2-2; 7 bases match TRBD1. The V gene end was trimmed by 5 bases and the J gene end by 4 bases; junction bases not matched to a gene: 7. The CDR3 loop spans 15 amino acids. The V gene's germline CDR1 is MNHNY and CDR2 SVGAGI (reference sequence). CDR3 nucleotide sequence: TGTGCCAGCAGTCCGACAGGGTCGGTCACCGGGGAGCTGTTTTTT. This sequence encodes CASSPTGSVTGELFF.